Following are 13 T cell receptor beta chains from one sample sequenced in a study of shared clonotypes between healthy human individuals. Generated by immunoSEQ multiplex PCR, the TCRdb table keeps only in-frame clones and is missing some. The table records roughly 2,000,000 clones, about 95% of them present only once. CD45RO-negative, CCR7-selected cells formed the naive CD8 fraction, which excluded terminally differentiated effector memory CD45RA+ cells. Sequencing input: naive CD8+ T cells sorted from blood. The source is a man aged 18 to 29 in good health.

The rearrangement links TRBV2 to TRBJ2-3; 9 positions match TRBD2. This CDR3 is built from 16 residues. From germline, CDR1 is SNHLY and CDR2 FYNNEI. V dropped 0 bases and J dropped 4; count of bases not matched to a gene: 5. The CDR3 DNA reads TGTGCCAGCAGTGAAGCGGCTAGCGGGAACGCAGATACGCAGTATTTT. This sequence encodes CASSEAASGNADTQYF.

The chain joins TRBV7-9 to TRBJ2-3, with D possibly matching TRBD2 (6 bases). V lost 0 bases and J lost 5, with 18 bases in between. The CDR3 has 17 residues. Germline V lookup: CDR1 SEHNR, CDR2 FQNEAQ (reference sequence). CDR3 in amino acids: CASSLAQGGGDGDTQYF. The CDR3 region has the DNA TGTGCCAGCAGCTTAGCTCAGGGAGGAGGGGACGGAGATACGCAGTATTTT.

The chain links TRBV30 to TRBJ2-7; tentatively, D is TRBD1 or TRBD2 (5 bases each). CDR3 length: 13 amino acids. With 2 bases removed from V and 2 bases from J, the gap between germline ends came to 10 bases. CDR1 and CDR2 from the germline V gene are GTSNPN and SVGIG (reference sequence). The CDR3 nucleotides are TGTGCCTGGAGTTGGGACGGTACCTACGAGCAGTACTTC. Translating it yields CAWSWDGTYEQYF. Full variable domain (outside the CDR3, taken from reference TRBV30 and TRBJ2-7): SQTIHQWPATLVQPVGSPLSLECTVEGTSNPNLYWYRQAAGRGLQLLFYSVGIGQISSEVPQNLSASRPQDRQFILSSKKLLLSDSGFYLCAWSWDGTYEQYFGPGTRLTVT.

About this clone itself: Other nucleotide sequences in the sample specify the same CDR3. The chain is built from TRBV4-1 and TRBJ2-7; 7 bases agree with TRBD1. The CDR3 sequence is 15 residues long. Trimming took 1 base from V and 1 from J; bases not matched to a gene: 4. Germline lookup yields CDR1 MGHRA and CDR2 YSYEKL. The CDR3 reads CASSQVGTVSYEQYF. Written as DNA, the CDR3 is TGCGCCAGCAGCCAAGTAGGGACAGTTTCCTACGAGCAGTACTTC.

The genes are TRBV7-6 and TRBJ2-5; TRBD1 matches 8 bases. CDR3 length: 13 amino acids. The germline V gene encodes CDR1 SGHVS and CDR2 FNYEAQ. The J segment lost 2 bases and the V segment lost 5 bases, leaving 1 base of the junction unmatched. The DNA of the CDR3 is TGTGCCAGCAGCCGGGACAGGCAAGAGACCCAGTACTTC. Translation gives CASSRDRQETQYF.

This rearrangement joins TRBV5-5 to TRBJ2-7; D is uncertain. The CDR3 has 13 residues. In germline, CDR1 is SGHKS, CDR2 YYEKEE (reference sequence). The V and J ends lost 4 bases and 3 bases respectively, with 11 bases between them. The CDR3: CASSRDVYYEQYF. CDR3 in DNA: TGTGCCAGCAGCCGTGACGTCTACTACGAGCAGTACTTC.

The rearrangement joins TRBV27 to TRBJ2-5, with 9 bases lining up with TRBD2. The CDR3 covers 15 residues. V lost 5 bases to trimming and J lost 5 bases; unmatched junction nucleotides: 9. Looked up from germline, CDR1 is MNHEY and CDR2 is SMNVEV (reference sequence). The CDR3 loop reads CASSIGGTSWETQYF. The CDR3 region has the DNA TGTGCCAGCAGTATAGGGGGGACTAGCTGGGAGACCCAGTACTTC.

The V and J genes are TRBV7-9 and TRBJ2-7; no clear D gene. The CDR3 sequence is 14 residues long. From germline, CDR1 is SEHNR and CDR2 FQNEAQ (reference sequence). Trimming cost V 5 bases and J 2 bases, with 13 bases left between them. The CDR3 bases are TGTGCCAGCAGCCCGTGGACGGATGCCTACGAGCAGTACTTC. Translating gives CASSPWTDAYEQYF.

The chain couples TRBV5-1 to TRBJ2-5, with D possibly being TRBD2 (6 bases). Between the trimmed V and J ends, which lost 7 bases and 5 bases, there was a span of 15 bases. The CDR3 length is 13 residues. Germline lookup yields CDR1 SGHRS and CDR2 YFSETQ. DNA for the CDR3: TGCGCCAGCCTGAAGCTAGCGAGGGAGACCCAGTACTTC. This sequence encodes CASLKLARETQYF.

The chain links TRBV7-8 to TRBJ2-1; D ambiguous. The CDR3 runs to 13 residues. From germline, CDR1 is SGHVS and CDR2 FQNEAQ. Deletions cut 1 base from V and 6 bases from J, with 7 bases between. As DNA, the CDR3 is TGTGCCAGCAGCTTAGGTCCGGGCAATGAGCAGTTCTTC. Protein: CASSLGPGNEQFF.

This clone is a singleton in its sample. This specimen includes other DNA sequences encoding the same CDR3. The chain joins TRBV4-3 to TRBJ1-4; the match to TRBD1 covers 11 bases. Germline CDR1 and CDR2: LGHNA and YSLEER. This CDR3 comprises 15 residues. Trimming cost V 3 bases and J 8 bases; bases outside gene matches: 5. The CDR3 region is CASSQEDRGREKLFF. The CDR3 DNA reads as TGCGCCAGCAGCCAGGAGGACAGGGGGCGCGAAAAACTGTTTTTT.

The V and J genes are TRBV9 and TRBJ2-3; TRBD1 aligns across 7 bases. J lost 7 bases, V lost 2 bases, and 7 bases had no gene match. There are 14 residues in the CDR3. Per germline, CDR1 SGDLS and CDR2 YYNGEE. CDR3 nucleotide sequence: TGTGCCAGCAGCGTCGACAGGGACCTGAATACGCAGTATTTT. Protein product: CASSVDRDLNTQYF.

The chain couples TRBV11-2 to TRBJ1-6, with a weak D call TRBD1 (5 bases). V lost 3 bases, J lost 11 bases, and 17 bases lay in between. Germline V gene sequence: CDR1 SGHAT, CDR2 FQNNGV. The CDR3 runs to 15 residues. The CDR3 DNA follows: TGTGCCAGCAGCTTCCCCGGGACGATGATAACACCCCTCCACTTT. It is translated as CASSFPGTMITPLHF.